Given below is one T cell receptor (beta chain) in context. Its antigen is as yet unknown. The CDR3 contains 15 residues. J gave up 6 bases and V 4 bases, and 9 bases lay outside the gene matches. The V gene's germline CDR1 is SNHLY and CDR2 FYNNEI. Researchers ran the PCR with 60 Vbeta and 13 Jbeta primers. The table came from immunoSEQ multiplex PCR; TCRdb's copy has only in-frame clones and leaves some out. This sample has over 100,000 clones, with about four fifths found just once. The source of the sample is a study of cytomegalovirus exposure and HLA in healthy donors. Overall study results and limits: Through in vitro validation, three CMV-associated chains were shown to be specific for CMV antigens.

The origin of this receptor is a man younger than 45 in good health and CMV-seropositive. V usage is TRBV2 and J usage is TRBJ1-5, with 7 bases lining up with TRBD1. The sequenced sample was PBMCs. CDR3 residues: CASSVAGGSGQPQHF. The CDR3 coding sequence is TGTGCCAGCAGTGTGGCAGGGGGTAGTGGTCAGCCCCAGCATTTT.